The 11 T cell receptor beta chains listed next were all sequenced from one sample in a study of shared clonotypes between healthy human individuals. Assay: immunoSEQ multiplex PCR; the TCRdb copy retains only in-frame clones and omits some. The table shows 650,000 to 750,000 clones, with 72% occurring only once. The material sequenced was memory CD4+ T cells sorted from blood. Subset reported: CD45RA-negative fraction. The receptors here all came from a woman in her twenties or thirties in good health.

V usage is TRBV5-4 and J usage is TRBJ1-2; 10 bases are a match to TRBD1. The germline V gene encodes CDR1 SGHNT and CDR2 YYREEE (reference sequence). CDR3 length: 16 amino acids. Trimming at V came to 2 bases and at J to 7 bases, leaving 11 bases not matched to a gene. CDR3 in amino acids: CASSLGTGDPRGGYTF. In DNA, the CDR3 is TGTGCCAGCAGCTTAGGGACAGGGGACCCTCGGGGTGGCTACACCTTC.

This clone turned up a few times. This chain links TRBV9 with TRBJ1-3; D uncertain. The CDR3 sequence is 17 residues long. Germline CDR1 is SGDLS and CDR2 is YYNGEE. Trimming took 3 bases from V and 0 from J, leaving 16 bases between them. CDR3 protein: CASSGRLGSFSGNTIYF. The CDR3, as DNA: TGTGCCAGCAGCGGCCGCCTTGGCAGCTTCTCTGGAAACACCATATATTTT.

This clone was observed a handful of times. The CDR3 reads CASSLTQPGLFEQYF. CDR3 sequence (DNA): TGTGCCAGCAGCCTAACCCAACCGGGACTTTTCGAGCAGTACTTC. The rearrangement links TRBV11-2 to TRBJ2-7, with D perhaps TRBD2 (6 bases). This CDR3 spans 15 amino acids. V lost 5 bases and J 6 bases, leaving 20 bases between the germline ends. Germline V gene sequence: CDR1 SGHAT, CDR2 FQNNGV.

The CDR3 DNA is TGCGCCAGCAGCTCGGGGTCCCCCACTGAAGCTTTCTTT. Amino acid sequence: CASSSGSPTEAFF. The chain has TRBV5-1 and TRBJ1-1; no definite D call. Trimming removed 3 bases at V and 4 bases at J, with 10 bases between. Germline V CDR1 and CDR2: SGHRS, YFSETQ. The CDR3 runs 13 residues.

The chain recombines TRBV9 with TRBJ2-1, with TRBD2 as a possible D gene (6 bases). The V end was cut by 0 bases, the J end by 1 base, with 11 bases between. This CDR3 is built from 16 residues. Per germline, CDR1 SGDLS and CDR2 YYNGEE. CDR3 bases: TGTGCCAGCAGCGTAGATGCGACTAGGTCCTACAATGAGCAGTTCTTC. This translates into CASSVDATRSYNEQFF.

The rearrangement joins TRBV5-6 to TRBJ1-4; D call uncertain. Germline lookup yields CDR1 SGHDT and CDR2 YYEEEE. The CDR3 is 16 amino acids. Trimming took off 1 base at V and 0 bases at J, with 10 bases between the two ends. The CDR3 protein is CASSLSGTATNEKLFF. The CDR3 DNA follows: TGTGCCAGCAGCTTGTCGGGTACTGCAACTAATGAAAAACTGTTTTTT.

This clone was observed a few times. The chain is built from TRBV19 and TRBJ1-1, with 7 positions matching TRBD1. The length of the CDR3 is 14 residues. CDR1 and CDR2 (germline): LNHDA, SQIVND (reference sequence). J gave up 7 bases and V 7 bases, and 12 bases lay outside the gene matches. The CDR3 DNA reads TGTGCCAGTAACCTAGAGGGACAGCAGGTTGAAGCTTTCTTT. Translation gives CASNLEGQQVEAFF.

This chain links TRBV9 with TRBJ2-1; 9 nucleotides match TRBD1. V shed 7 bases, J shed 1 base, and the junction held 9 bases outside the gene matches. The germline V gene encodes CDR1 SGDLS and CDR2 YYNGEE. The CDR3 has 16 residues. The CDR3 DNA sequence: TGTGCCAGCGGATCCGGGACAGGGTTATCCTACAATGAGCAGTTCTTC. It codes for CASGSGTGLSYNEQFF.

V usage is TRBV27 and J usage is TRBJ2-7; TRBD1 agrees at 8 bases. The CDR3 consists of 16 residues. V gave up 8 bases and J gave up 4 bases; unmatched junction bases: 16. The germline V gene has CDR1 MNHEY and CDR2 SMNVEV (reference sequence). CDR3 in DNA: TGTGCCAGCGAGAGACACAAGGGCAGGGGGCATTACGAGCAGTACTTC. Protein sequence: CASERHKGRGHYEQYF.

The chain couples TRBV19 to TRBJ2-3, with TRBD2 identical over 10 bases. This CDR3 is built from 16 residues. Germline trimming cut 3 bases from V and 1 base from J; bases unmatched to any gene: 4. In germline, CDR1 is LNHDA, CDR2 SQIVND (reference sequence). Here the CDR3 DNA reads TGTGCCAGTAGTATGCTAGCGGGAGCCCGCACAGATACGCAGTATTTT. It codes for CASSMLAGARTDTQYF.

The chain joins TRBV9 to TRBJ1-4; D possibly corresponds to TRBD1 (6 bases). The CDR3 covers 16 residues. Trimming shortened V by 1 base and J by 5 bases, and 15 bases separated the two germline ends. The germline V gene has CDR1 SGDLS and CDR2 YYNGEE. This CDR3 is CASSVPGTRRNEKLFF. The DNA of the CDR3 is TGTGCCAGCAGCGTACCGGGGACAAGGCGAAATGAAAAACTGTTTTTT.